These T cell receptor beta chains were read from a single sample in a study of blood T cell repertoires in COVID-19. TCRdb's copy holds only in-frame clones and misses some; the assay was immunoSEQ multiplex PCR. Here the sample spans approximately 230,000 clones, about 80% being singletons. Sequencing was done on a sample of peripheral blood. These receptors came from a man older than 75 with acute or convalescent COVID-19. Both conserved end residues are trimmed from each CDR3. Only part of the rows carry a size: once, few, many, or a class if the clone is expanded.

CDR3 length,V gene,clone size,J gene,CDR3 protein
14,TRBV30,few,TRBJ2-7,AWSASGVEVPYEQY
11,TRBV30,NA,TRBJ1-3,AWNRNSGNTIY
10,TRBV7-9,once,TRBJ1-4,ASSSGGEKLF
11,TRBV25-1,NA,TRBJ1-1,ASSGTPNTEAF
12,TRBV24-1,NA,TRBJ1-2,ATSDFPSRDGYT
17,TRBV19,once,TRBJ1-4,ASSIDHGQYSATNEKLF
12,TRBV5-1,NA,TRBJ1-1,ASSREGSRAEAF
15,TRBV5-1,NA,TRBJ2-2,ASSPGQGLTNTGELF
11,TRBV5-4,few,TRBJ2-7,ASSPPHSYEQY
12,TRBV29-1,NA,TRBJ2-5,SVTGTGLQETQY
15,TRBV5-4,NA,TRBJ1-2,ASRSFLRQGPGHGYT
13,TRBV7-2,NA,TRBJ1-2,ASSFAGRTGDGYT
13,TRBV10-3,NA,TRBJ2-4,AISDAGLGKNIQY
11,TRBV18,NA,TRBJ2-7,ASSLSQGDEQY
13,TRBV4-1,NA,TRBJ1-1,ASSQERGKNTEAF
14,TRBV7-3,NA,TRBJ2-1,ASSLTGLARPNEQF
13,TRBV5-4,NA,TRBJ1-1,ASSSRRQGSTEAF
9,TRBV7-6,NA,TRBJ2-1,ASSRGRETF
13,TRBV6-5,NA,TRBJ2-1,ASSFAAFANNEQF
10,TRBV11-2,few,TRBJ1-5,ASSLDRGTLH
14,TRBV5-1,NA,TRBJ2-7,ASSSLAGGPSYEQY
15,TRBV7-6,NA,TRBJ2-7,ASSSSLQRGSSYEQY
12,TRBV9,NA,TRBJ2-1,ASSPSGSYNEQF
12,TRBV28,NA,TRBJ2-7,ASSFGTSSNEQY
15,TRBV11-2,once,TRBJ1-6,ASSLLGRGSYNSPLH
15,TRBV11-2,few,TRBJ1-3,ASSPRVAGDYGNTIY
12,TRBV3-1/TRBV3-2,NA,TRBJ1-1,ASSVQGSGTEAF
19,TRBV4-1,NA,TRBJ2-1,ASSQEGFRGTSGSSYNEQF
14,TRBV5-8,NA,TRBJ2-3,ASSLPGTGGLGTQY
13,TRBV2,NA,TRBJ2-1,ASSVKRGGYNEQF
10,TRBV28,NA,TRBJ1-4,ASSSLARKLF
12,TRBV7-2,few,TRBJ1-1,ASSLSTGSTEAF
13,TRBV4-1,NA,TRBJ1-5,ASSQWDRVNQPQH